Listed here are 17 T cell receptor beta chains from one sample, sequenced in a study of tumor and adjacent non-tumor tissue in lung cancer (dated by TCRdb to 2016 to 2019). RNA was isolated from bulk, unsorted tissue, and RNA quality was assessed with a NanoDrop ND-1000 and an Agilent 2100. Libraries came from multiplex PCR. For sequencing, an Illumina HiSeq 2500 was employed. TCRbeta libraries were constructed through three rounds of nested PCR with primers (Table S4) according to protocols adapted from ARM-PCR. Using fastp trimming at Q25 and MiXCR clonotype assembly, TCRdb reanalyzed the public sequencing data and kept in-frame beta chains. Every CDR3 protein is listed once, alongside the most common genes and DNA of its rows. Counted in this sample were roughly 65,000 distinct CDR3 sequences; roughly three fifths of them appeared once. The top ten constitute roughly a fifth of the sample. Material for sequencing was lung tumor tissue. The receptors were gathered from a man between 50 and 59 years old with non-small cell lung cancer.

This clonotype was seen ten or more times. The chain carries TRBV6-5 and TRBJ2-7; no firm D call. This CDR3 has 13 amino acids. Germline V gene lookup returns CDR1 MNHEY and CDR2 SVGAGI. V dropped 6 bases and J dropped 2 bases, with 11 bases sitting between them. CDR3 bases: TGTGCCAGCAGGGACGGACCAACCTACGAGCAGTACTTC. It specifies CASRDGPTYEQYF.

A note on this clonotype: This may be a read error: a much more frequent sequence differs by one nucleotide. The chain employs TRBV12-3 or TRBV12-4 and TRBJ1-1, with 7 positions matching TRBD1. The ends lost 6 bases at V and 4 bases at J; junction bases unmatched: 8. This CDR3 spans 14 amino acids. CDR3 nucleotide sequence: TGTGCCAGCAGGTTGGTAGGGGGCCCCACTGAAGCTTTCTTT. This codes for CASRLVGGPTEAFF.

Turning to this clonotype: An end of the junction differs from the germline gene, which may be a read error. The genes are TRBV24-1 and TRBJ2-4, with a tentative D call TRBD2 (6 bases). The CDR3 has 14 residues. Germline lookup yields CDR1 KGHDR and CDR2 SFDVKD. The CDR3 reads CATSAGRGENIQYF. The CDR3 DNA follows: TGCGCCACCAGTGCGGGACGGGGCGAAAACATTCAGTACTTC.

In the case of this clonotype: Lacking the conserved final phenylalanine or tryptophan, this CDR3 likely reflects a read error. The DNA is omitted, as the CDR3 cannot be located on it reliably, and the CDR3 follows TCRdb's listing. The chain couples TRBV5-4 to TRBJ2-1; the table's TRBD2 call for D was not verified on the DNA. Ends included, the CDR3 has 18 residues. Germline assignment: CDR1 SGHNT and CDR2 YYREEE (reference sequence). Here the CDR3 reads CASSFGLAGVSSYNEQLS.

This clonotype was detected only a few times. The genes are TRBV27 and TRBJ2-7; D is possibly TRBD2 (6 bases). Germline V gene lookup returns CDR1 MNHEY and CDR2 SMNVEV (reference sequence). Trimming took 0 bases from V and 4 from J, leaving 10 bases between them. This CDR3 is 14 amino acids long. The CDR3 DNA reads as TGTGCCAGCAGTTTATCGTGGAGGGAGTACGAGCAGTACTTC. Translation: CASSLSWREYEQYF.

This CDR3 reads CASSEGDRSLGTGELFF. The CDR3 region has the DNA TGTGCCAGCAGTGAAGGGGACAGATCTTTGGGCACCGGGGAGCTGTTTTTT. The chain joins TRBV2 to TRBJ2-2; 7 nucleotides agree with TRBD1. CDR3 length equals 17 residues. J lost 4 bases, V lost 1 base, and 9 bases had no gene match. Germline CDR1 reads SNHLY; CDR2 reads FYNNEI. Drawing the rest from reference TRBV2 and TRBJ2-2, the complete variable domain is EPEVTQTPSHQVTQMGQEVILRCVPISNHLYFYWYRQILGQKVEFLVSFYNNEISEKSEIFDDQFSVERPDGSNFTLKIRSTKLEDSAMYFCASSEGDRSLGTGELFFGEGSRLTVL.

This chain connects TRBV20-1 to TRBJ1-5; weak D call: TRBD1 (5 bases). Germline-derived CDR1 and CDR2 are DFQATT and SNEGSKA (reference sequence). V lost 2 bases and J 16 bases, leaving 24 bases between the germline ends. This CDR3 is 14 amino acids long. The CDR3 DNA is TGCAGTGCTAGACGCGTAGGGGTCAATCAGCTCCATCATTTT. This encodes CSARRVGVNQLHHF.

In its sample, this clonotype was seen a few times. This may arise from a read error, as a much more abundant clone is one base away. The chain combines TRBV11-2 with TRBJ2-1; D gene unclear. This CDR3 has 13 amino acids. Germline assignment: CDR1 SGHAT and CDR2 FQNNGV. The CDR3: CASSLYGENEQSF. The CDR3 nucleotides read TGTGCCAGCAGCTTATATGGGGAAAATGAGCAGTCCTTC.

V gene TRBV5-1 combines with J gene TRBJ1-1; the match to TRBD1 covers 11 bases. Losses at the gene ends were 0 bases for V and 2 bases for J; bases not matched to a gene: 3. This CDR3 has 16 amino acids. CDR1 SGHRS and CDR2 YFSETQ come from the germline V gene. The CDR3 region has the DNA TGCGCCAGCAGCTTGGGGACAGGGGGCCCCAACACTGAAGCTTTCTTT. Translation gives CASSLGTGGPNTEAFF.

In this sample, this clonotype turned up a few times. It may be a read error: a sequence one base away is much more abundant. The final CDR3 position lacks the conserved phenylalanine or tryptophan, pointing to a likely read error. The chain couples TRBV6-5 to TRBJ1-6; 8 positions match TRBD1. The CDR3 is 17 residues long. V lost 4 bases and J lost 4; bases outside the gene matches: 9. Germline loops: CDR1 MNHEY, CDR2 SVGAGI. This chain's CDR3 is CASSSETGDLYNSPLHI. CDR3 coding DNA: TGTGCCAGCAGTTCGGAGACAGGGGACCTTTATAATTCACCCCTCCACATT.

A few counts support this clonotype. The chain recombines TRBV28 with TRBJ2-7; 9 bases match TRBD1. The CDR3 is 15 amino acids. The J segment lost 5 bases and the V segment lost 8 bases, leaving 13 bases of the junction unmatched. Germline CDR1 MDHEN, CDR2 SYDVKM. The CDR3 reads CASRVTGTGRDEQYF. In nucleotides, the CDR3 is TGTGCCAGCCGTGTTACCGGGACAGGGAGGGACGAGCAGTACTTC.

In its sample, this clonotype was seen a few times. A much larger clone lies a single base off, so this may be a read error. V is TRBV12-3 or TRBV12-4 and J is TRBJ1-1; 11 bases agree with TRBD1. The CDR3 spans 15 residues. The CDR3 coding sequence is TGTGCCAGCAGTGGCCGGGACAGGGGGAACACTGGAGCTTTCTTT. It yields the protein CASSGRDRGNTGAFF.

Comment on this clonotype: A much larger clone sits a single nucleotide away, making a read error possible. This chain connects TRBV20-1 to TRBJ2-1; 7 bases are a match to TRBD2. This CDR3 is 13 amino acids long. With 5 bases clipped from V and 3 bases from J, the junction kept 4 bases outside the gene matches. Germline CDR1 and CDR2: DFQATT and SNEGSKA (reference sequence). The CDR3 DNA reads TGCAGTGCTGCGGGGGTAGACTACAATGAGCAGTTCTTC. Its translation: CSAAGVDYNEQFF.

For this clonotype: A read error may explain this, as a much larger clone is one base away. The chain uses TRBV2 and TRBJ1-1; perhaps TRBD1 as D (5 bases). Per germline, CDR1 SNHLY and CDR2 FYNNEI. The CDR3 extends over 14 amino acids. The CDR3 region is CASSPWDGNTEGFF. The CDR3 region has the DNA TGTGCCAGCAGTCCTTGGGACGGGAACACTGAAGGTTTCTTT.

This clonotype has ten or more counts. The chain is built from TRBV12-3 or TRBV12-4 and TRBJ2-5; 10 positions match TRBD1. J was trimmed by 3 bases and V by 6 bases; bases with no gene match: 4. This CDR3 is 14 amino acids long. Here the CDR3 reads CASSSGQGEETQYF. The DNA for the CDR3 is TGTGCCAGCAGCTCTGGACAGGGGGAAGAGACCCAGTACTTC.

About this clonotype: Being one base from a much bigger clone, this may be a read error. The chain employs TRBV4-2 and TRBJ2-7; TRBD2 is a possible D gene (6 bases). Looked up from germline, CDR1 is LGHNA and CDR2 is YNFKEQ. Trimming stripped 0 bases from V and 5 bases from J, with 14 bases between. The CDR3 contains 15 residues. The CDR3 region is CASSQESAGCHEQYF. CDR3 DNA sequence: TGTGCCAGCAGCCAAGAGTCCGCGGGGTGTCACGAGCAGTACTTC.

This clonotype has a count of ten or more. The chain links TRBV30 to TRBJ2-7, with TRBD2 identical over 10 bases. V trimming: 3 bases; J trimming: 6 bases; junction bases outside the gene matches: 11. The CDR3 covers 15 residues. CDR1 GTSNPN and CDR2 SVGIG come from the germline V gene (reference sequence). CDR3 DNA sequence: TGTGCCTGGAGCCAACCCGGAGCGGGAGGGCCCGAGCAGTACTTC. It encodes CAWSQPGAGGPEQYF.